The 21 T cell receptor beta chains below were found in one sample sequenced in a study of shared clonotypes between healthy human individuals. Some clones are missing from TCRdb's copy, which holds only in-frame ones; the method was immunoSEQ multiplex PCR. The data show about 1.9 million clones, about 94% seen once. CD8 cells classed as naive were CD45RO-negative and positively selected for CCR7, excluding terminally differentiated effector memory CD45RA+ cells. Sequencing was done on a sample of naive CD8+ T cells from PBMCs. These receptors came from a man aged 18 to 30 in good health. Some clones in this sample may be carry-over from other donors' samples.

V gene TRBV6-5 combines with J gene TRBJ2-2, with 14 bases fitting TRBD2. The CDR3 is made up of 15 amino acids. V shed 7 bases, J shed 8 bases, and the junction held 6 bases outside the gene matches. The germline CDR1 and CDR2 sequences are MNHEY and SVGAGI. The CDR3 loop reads CASTPGLAGVGELFF. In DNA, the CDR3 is TGTGCCAGCACCCCGGGACTAGCGGGAGTTGGGGAGCTGTTTTTT.

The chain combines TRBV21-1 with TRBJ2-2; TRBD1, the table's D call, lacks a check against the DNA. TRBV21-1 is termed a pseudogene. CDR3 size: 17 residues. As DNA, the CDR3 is TGTGCCAGCAGCGTATGCCGGACAGGGATGGTGTCCGGGGAGCTGTTTTTT. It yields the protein CASSVCRTGMVSGELFF.

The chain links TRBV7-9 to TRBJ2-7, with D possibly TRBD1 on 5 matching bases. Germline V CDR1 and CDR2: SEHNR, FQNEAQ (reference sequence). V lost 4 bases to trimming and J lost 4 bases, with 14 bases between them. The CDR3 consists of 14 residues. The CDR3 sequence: CASSSIFQGYEQYF. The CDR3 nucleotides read TGTGCCAGCAGCTCAATTTTCCAGGGTTACGAGCAGTACTTC. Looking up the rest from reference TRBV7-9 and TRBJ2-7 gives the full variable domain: DTGVSQNPRHKITKRGQNVTFRCDPISEHNRLYWYRQTLGQGPEFLTYFQNEAQLEKSRLLSDRFSAERPKGSFSTLEIQRTEQGDSAMYLCASSSIFQGYEQYFGPGTRLTVT.

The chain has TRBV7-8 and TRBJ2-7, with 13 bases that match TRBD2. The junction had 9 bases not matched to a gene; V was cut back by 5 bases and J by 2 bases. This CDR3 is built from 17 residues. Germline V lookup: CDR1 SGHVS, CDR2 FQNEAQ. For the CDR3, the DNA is TGTGCCAGCAGCCCCGGACTAGCGGGGGTTGGGGCCTACGAGCAGTACTTC. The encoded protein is CASSPGLAGVGAYEQYF.

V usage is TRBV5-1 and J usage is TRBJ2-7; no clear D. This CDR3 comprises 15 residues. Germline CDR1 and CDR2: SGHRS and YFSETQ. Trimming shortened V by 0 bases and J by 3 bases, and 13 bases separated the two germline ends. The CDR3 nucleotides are TGCGCCAGCAGCTTGGCCAAAGGGCCCATCTACGAGCAGTACTTC. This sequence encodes CASSLAKGPIYEQYF.

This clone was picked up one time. Here the CDR3 reads CASGDIQGAFDTQYF. In DNA form, the CDR3 reads TGTGCCAGCGGGGATATACAGGGGGCCTTTGATACGCAGTATTTT. The chain combines TRBV28 with TRBJ2-3; 9 positions match TRBD1. J lost 6 bases, V lost 8 bases, and 12 bases had no gene match. Germline CDR1 MDHEN, CDR2 SYDVKM. The CDR3 spans 15 residues.

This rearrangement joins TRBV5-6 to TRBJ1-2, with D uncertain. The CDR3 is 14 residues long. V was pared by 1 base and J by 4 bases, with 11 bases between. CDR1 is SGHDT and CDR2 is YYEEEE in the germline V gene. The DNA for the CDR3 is TGTGCCAGCAGCTTGTGGAGGGAAGGCTATGGCTACACCTTC. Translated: CASSLWREGYGYTF.

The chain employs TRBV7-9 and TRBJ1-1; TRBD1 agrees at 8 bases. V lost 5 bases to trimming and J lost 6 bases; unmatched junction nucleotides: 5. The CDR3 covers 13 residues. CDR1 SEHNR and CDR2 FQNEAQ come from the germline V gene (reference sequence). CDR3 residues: CASSGQGNAEAFF. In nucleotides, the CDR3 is TGTGCCAGCAGCGGACAGGGTAATGCTGAAGCTTTCTTT.

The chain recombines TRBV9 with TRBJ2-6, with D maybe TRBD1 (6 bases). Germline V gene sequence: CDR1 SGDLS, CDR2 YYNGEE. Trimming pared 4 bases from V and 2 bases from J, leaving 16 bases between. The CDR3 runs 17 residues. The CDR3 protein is CASSSSPDRPGANVLTF. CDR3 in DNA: TGTGCCAGCAGCTCCAGCCCCGACAGGCCTGGGGCCAACGTCCTGACTTTC.

The CDR3 sequence: CASSLGGDTGELFF. Here the CDR3 DNA reads TGTGCCAGCAGCCTCGGGGGGGACACCGGGGAGCTGTTTTTT. J is TRBJ2-2 and V is TRBV9; 8 bases align to TRBD2. Looked up from germline, CDR1 is SGDLS and CDR2 is YYNGEE. V lost 4 bases and J lost 3; bases outside the gene matches: 2. The CDR3 sequence is 14 residues long.

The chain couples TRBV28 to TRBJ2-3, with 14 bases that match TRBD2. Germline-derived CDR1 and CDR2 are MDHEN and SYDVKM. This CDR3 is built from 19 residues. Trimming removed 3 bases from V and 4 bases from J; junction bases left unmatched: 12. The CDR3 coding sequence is TGTGCCAGCAGTTTCCGACTAGCGGGAGGGCCCGAGTTCGCAGATACGCAGTATTTT. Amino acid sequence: CASSFRLAGGPEFADTQYF.

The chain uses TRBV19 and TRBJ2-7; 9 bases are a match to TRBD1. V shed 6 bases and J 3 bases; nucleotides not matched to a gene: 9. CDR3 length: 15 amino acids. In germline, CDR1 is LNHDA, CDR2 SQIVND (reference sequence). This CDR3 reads CASSNPGQGRYEQYF. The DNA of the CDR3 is TGTGCCAGTAGCAACCCGGGACAGGGTCGCTACGAGCAGTACTTC.

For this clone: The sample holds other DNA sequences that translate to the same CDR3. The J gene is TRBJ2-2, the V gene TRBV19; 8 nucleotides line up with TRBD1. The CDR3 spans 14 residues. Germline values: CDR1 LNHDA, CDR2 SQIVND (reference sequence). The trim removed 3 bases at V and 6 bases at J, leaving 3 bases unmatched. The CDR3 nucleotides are TGTGCCAGTAGTATCGGACAGGGCCCCGGGGAGCTGTTTTTT. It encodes CASSIGQGPGELFF.

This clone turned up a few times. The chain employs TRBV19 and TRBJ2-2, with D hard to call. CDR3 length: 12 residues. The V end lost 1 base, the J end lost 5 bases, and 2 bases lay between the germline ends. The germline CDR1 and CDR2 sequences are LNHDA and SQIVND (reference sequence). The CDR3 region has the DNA TGTGCCAGTAGTATAGCGACCGGGGAGCTGTTTTTT. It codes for CASSIATGELFF.

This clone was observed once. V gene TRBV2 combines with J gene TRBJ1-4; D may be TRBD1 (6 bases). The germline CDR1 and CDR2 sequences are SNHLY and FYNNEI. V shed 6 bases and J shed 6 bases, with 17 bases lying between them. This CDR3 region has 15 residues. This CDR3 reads CASRGTGQSYEKLFF. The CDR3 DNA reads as TGTGCCAGCAGGGGGACCGGACAGTCTTATGAAAAACTGTTTTTT.

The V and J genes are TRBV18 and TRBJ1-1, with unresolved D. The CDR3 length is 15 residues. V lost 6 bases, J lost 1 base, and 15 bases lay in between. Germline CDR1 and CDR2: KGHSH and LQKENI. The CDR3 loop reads CASSPTTHTNTEAFF. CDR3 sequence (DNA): TGTGCCAGCTCCCCAACCACTCACACGAACACTGAAGCTTTCTTT.

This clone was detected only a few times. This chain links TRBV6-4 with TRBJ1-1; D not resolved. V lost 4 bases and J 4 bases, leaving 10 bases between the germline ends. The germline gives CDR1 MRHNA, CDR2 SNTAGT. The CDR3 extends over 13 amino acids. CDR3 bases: TGTGCCAGCAGTGCAACCGCGGGCACTGAAGCTTTCTTT. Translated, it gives CASSATAGTEAFF.

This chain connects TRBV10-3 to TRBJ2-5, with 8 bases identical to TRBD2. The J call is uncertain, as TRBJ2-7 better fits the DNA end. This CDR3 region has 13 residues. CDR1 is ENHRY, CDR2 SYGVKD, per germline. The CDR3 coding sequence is TGTGCCATCAGGAGCGGGAGACTTCACGAGCAGTACTTC. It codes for CAIRSGRLHEQYF.

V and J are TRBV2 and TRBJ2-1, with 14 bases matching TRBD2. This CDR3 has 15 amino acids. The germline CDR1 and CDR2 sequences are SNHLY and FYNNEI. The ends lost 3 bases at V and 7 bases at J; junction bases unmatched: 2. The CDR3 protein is CASSEGTSGRNEQFF. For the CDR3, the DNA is TGTGCCAGCAGTGAGGGGACTAGCGGGAGAAATGAGCAGTTCTTC.

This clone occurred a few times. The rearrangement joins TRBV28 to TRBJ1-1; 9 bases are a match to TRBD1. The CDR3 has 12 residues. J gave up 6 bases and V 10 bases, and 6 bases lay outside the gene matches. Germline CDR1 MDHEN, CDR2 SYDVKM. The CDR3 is CAIDRGIAEAFF. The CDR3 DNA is TGTGCCATCGACAGGGGGATCGCTGAAGCTTTCTTT. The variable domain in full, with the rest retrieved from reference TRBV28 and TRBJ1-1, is DVKVTQSSRYLVKRTGEKVFLECVQDMDHENMFWYRQDPGLGLRLIYFSYDVKMKEKGDIPEGYSVSREKKERFSLILESASTNQTSMYLCAIDRGIAEAFFGQGTRLTVV.

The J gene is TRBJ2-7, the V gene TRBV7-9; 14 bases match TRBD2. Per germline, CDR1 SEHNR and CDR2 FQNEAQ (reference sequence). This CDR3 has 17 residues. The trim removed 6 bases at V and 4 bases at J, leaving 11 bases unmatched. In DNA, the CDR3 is TGTGCCAGCAGGCCGGGACTAGCGGGAGAGCCTGGGTACGAGCAGTACTTC. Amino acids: CASRPGLAGEPGYEQYF.